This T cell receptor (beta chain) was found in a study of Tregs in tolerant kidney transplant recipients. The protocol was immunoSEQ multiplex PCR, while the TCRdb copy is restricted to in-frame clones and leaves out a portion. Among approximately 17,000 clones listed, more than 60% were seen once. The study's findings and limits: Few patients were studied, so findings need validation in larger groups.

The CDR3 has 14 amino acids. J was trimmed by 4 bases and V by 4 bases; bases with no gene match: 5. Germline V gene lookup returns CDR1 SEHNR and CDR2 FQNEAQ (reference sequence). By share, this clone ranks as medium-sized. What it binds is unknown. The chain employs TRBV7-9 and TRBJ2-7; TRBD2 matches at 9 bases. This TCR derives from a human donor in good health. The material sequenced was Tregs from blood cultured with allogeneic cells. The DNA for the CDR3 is TGTGCCAGCAGCTCTAGCGGGGTTAAATACGAGCAGTACTTC. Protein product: CASSSSGVKYEQYF. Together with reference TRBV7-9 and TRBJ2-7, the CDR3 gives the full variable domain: DTGVSQNPRHKITKRGQNVTFRCDPISEHNRLYWYRQTLGQGPEFLTYFQNEAQLEKSRLLSDRFSAERPKGSFSTLEIQRTEQGDSAMYLCASSSSGVKYEQYFGPGTRLTVT.